Following are 12 T cell receptor beta chains from one sample sequenced in a study of shared clonotypes between healthy human individuals. Sequenced by immunoSEQ multiplex PCR; TCRdb stores in-frame clones only, minus some. The sample includes about 490,000 clones, 79% seen only once; the top ten take about 12%. The sample was PBMCs. These TCRs come from a woman aged 40 to 50 in good health. Some clones in this sample may be carry-over from other donors' samples.

The chain has TRBV18 and TRBJ1-1; possible D gene TRBD1, 5 bases. The CDR3 is 15 amino acids. Germline CDR1 and CDR2: KGHSH and LQKENI. The V and J ends lost 2 bases and 0 bases respectively, with 10 bases between them. Here the CDR3 reads CASSPGGGLNTEAFF. In nucleotides, the CDR3 is TGTGCCAGCTCACCAGGGGGGGGACTGAACACTGAAGCTTTCTTT.

This sequence joins TRBV28 and TRBJ2-5; 10 bases agree with TRBD2. The length of the CDR3 is 13 residues. Germline CDR1 reads MDHEN; CDR2 reads SYDVKM. J gave up 4 bases and V 5 bases, and 1 base lay outside the gene matches. CDR3 in amino acids: CASSPSGRETQYF. DNA of the CDR3: TGTGCCAGCAGTCCTAGCGGGAGAGAGACCCAGTACTTC.

The CDR3 region has the DNA TGTGCCAGTAGTATCCGATTGTCCTACAATGAGCAGTTCTTC. It specifies CASSIRLSYNEQFF. V gene TRBV19 combines with J gene TRBJ2-1, with D unresolved. The V gene's germline CDR1 is LNHDA and CDR2 SQIVND (reference sequence). The CDR3 runs 14 residues. V lost 3 bases, J lost 1 base, and 7 bases lay in between.

The rearrangement links TRBV30 to TRBJ2-7; D not resolved. Trimming pared 4 bases from V and 4 bases from J, leaving 11 bases between. Germline V gene data show CDR1 as GTSNPN and CDR2 as SVGIG (reference sequence). The CDR3 runs 12 residues. Written as DNA, the CDR3 is TGTGCCTGGAAGAGGCTCGGATACGAGCAGTACTTC. It codes for CAWKRLGYEQYF.

This chain's CDR3 is CSVDVAGVTNTGELFF. In nucleotides, the CDR3 is TGCAGCGTTGATGTCGCAGGCGTGACGAACACCGGGGAGCTGTTTTTT. This rearrangement joins TRBV29-1 to TRBJ2-2; D gene unclear. V lost 3 bases and J lost 0, with 14 bases in between. The CDR3 is 16 amino acids. Germline-derived CDR1 and CDR2 are SQVTM and ANQGSEA.

This sequence joins TRBV5-6 and TRBJ1-2; tentative D call: TRBD1 (6 bases). Germline-derived CDR1 and CDR2 are SGHDT and YYEEEE. The CDR3 covers 15 residues. The V end was cut by 0 bases, the J end by 8 bases, with 17 bases between. CDR3 sequence: CASSLVAQGNGGYTF. The CDR3 DNA reads as TGTGCCAGCAGCTTGGTGGCTCAGGGGAATGGAGGCTACACCTTC.

This rearrangement joins TRBV2 to TRBJ2-1; D not certain. CDR3 length: 11 amino acids. Germline V gene data show CDR1 as SNHLY and CDR2 as FYNNEI. Trimming pared 7 bases from V and 4 bases from J, leaving 5 bases between. The CDR3 spells CASKFYNEQFF. The CDR3 nucleotides read TGTGCCAGCAAGTTTTACAATGAGCAGTTCTTC.

This sequence joins TRBV5-1 and TRBJ2-5; a weak D match, TRBD1 (6 bases). V gave up 4 bases and J gave up 5 bases, with 9 bases separating them. Looked up from germline, CDR1 is SGHRS and CDR2 is YFSETQ. This CDR3 has 12 amino acids. The CDR3 is CASSITGETQYF. The CDR3 nucleotides read TGCGCCAGCAGCATTACAGGGGAGACCCAGTACTTC. Full variable domain (remainder filled in from reference TRBV5-1 and TRBJ2-5): KAGVTQTPRYLIKTRGQQVTLSCSPISGHRSVSWYQQTPGQGLQFLFEYFSETQRNKGNFPGRFSGRQFSNSRSEMNVSTLELGDSALYLCASSITGETQYFGPGTRLLVL.

This clone was observed once. The chain carries TRBV28 and TRBJ2-6; TRBD1 might be the D (6 bases). In germline, CDR1 is MDHEN, CDR2 SYDVKM. This CDR3 has 16 residues. Trimming stripped 4 bases from V and 0 bases from J, with 10 bases between. The CDR3 here is CASSSGATSGANVLTF. In DNA form, the CDR3 reads TGTGCCAGCAGTTCAGGGGCTACCTCTGGGGCCAACGTCCTGACTTTC.

J is TRBJ1-5 and V is TRBV4-2, with D hard to call. The germline gives CDR1 LGHNA, CDR2 YNFKEQ. The length of the CDR3 is 15 residues. The V and J ends lost 0 bases and 0 bases respectively, with 6 bases between them. The CDR3 reads CASSQDPYSNQPQHF. Here the CDR3 DNA reads TGTGCCAGCAGCCAAGACCCCTATAGCAATCAGCCCCAGCATTTT.

By its share, this clone is medium-sized. The rearrangement uses TRBV6-1 and TRBJ1-5; weak D call: TRBD1 (6 bases). CDR3 size: 14 residues. V was shortened by 8 bases and J by 6 bases, with 17 bases between the two germline ends. Germline V lookup: CDR1 MNHNS, CDR2 SASEGT. The CDR3 nucleotides read TGTGCCAGCGCCCCCGAGGGGGGGGTTCAGCCCCAGCATTTT. Translating it yields CASAPEGGVQPQHF.

The chain carries TRBV19 and TRBJ2-7, with TRBD1 matching over 7 bases. The CDR3 covers 17 residues. Germline loops: CDR1 LNHDA, CDR2 SQIVND (reference sequence). The junction had 11 bases not matched to a gene; V was cut back by 3 bases and J by 0 bases. This CDR3 reads CASSIGGDRASSYEQYF. CDR3 nucleotides: TGTGCCAGTAGTATCGGAGGCGACAGGGCTAGCTCCTACGAGCAGTACTTC.